This T cell receptor (beta chain) was sequenced for a study of siplizumab effects on memory and regulatory T cells. Study findings and constraints: Naive T cells appeared more diverse than memory cells and seemed to be major alloresponse contributors. Assignment to unstimulated subsets succeeded for only a minor fraction of the alloreactive clones.

V was trimmed by 3 bases and J by 2 bases, leaving 9 bases between them. This CDR3 region has 14 residues. The germline V gene encodes CDR1 LNHDA and CDR2 SQIVND (reference sequence). As for this clone: Its antigen is unidentified.

Sequencing of each sample assayed some 10^5 TCR templates. This table comes from immunoSEQ multiplex PCR, and its TCRdb copy is limited to in-frame clones, with some not included. In the table there are more than 95,000 clones, roughly 94% of which are singletons. Sequencing input: non-Treg CD4+ T cells sorted from blood. This chain links TRBV19 with TRBJ2-3, with no clear D. The receptor was derived from a human donor in good health. The CDR3 spells CASSIQVHTDTQYF. The CDR3 region has the DNA TGTGCCAGTAGTATCCAGGTTCACACAGATACGCAGTATTTT.